The rows below give T cell receptor beta chains drawn from one sample of a study of OX40 agonist ivuxolimab in advanced cancers. The data were produced by immunoSEQ multiplex PCR, yet TCRdb's version contains in-frame clones alone and is incomplete. The sample has some 20,000 clones, around four fifths seen once. The source was CD4+ or CD8+ T cells sorted from blood, collected in a trial of the OX40 agonist ivuxolimab. Source of these receptors: an adult with an advanced solid tumor such as melanoma, head and neck, liver or kidney cancer. Both conserved end residues are part of each CDR3. A D gene is named only where the DNA matches it firmly. A row's size may be missing; if present it is once, few, many or a size class.

j_gene: TRBJ2-1; abundance: NA; v_gene: TRBV5-1; d_gene: TRBD2; CDR3aa: CASSGGEGHYNEQFF; CDR3nt: TGCGCCAGCAGCGGGGGGGAGGGCCATTATAATGAGCAGTTCTTC
j_gene: TRBJ2-6; abundance: NA; v_gene: TRBV7-9; d_gene: NA; CDR3aa: CASSLQAGANVLTF; CDR3nt: TGTGCCAGCAGCTTACAGGCTGGGGCCAACGTCCTGACTTTC
j_gene: TRBJ2-3; abundance: NA; v_gene: TRBV21-1; d_gene: NA; CDR3aa: CASSEPGTSFSTDTQYF; CDR3nt: TGTGCCAGCAGCGAACCCGGGACTAGCTTTAGCACAGATACGCAGTATTTT
j_gene: TRBJ2-7; abundance: NA; v_gene: TRBV28; d_gene: TRBD2; CDR3aa: CASSLRLAGKYEQYF; CDR3nt: TGTGCCAGCAGTTTGCGCCTAGCGGGAAAGTACGAGCAGTACTTC
j_gene: TRBJ2-7; abundance: few; v_gene: TRBV19; d_gene: NA; CDR3aa: CASRDSSSYEQYF; CDR3nt: TGTGCCAGTAGGGACAGCAGCTCCTACGAGCAGTACTTC
j_gene: TRBJ1-2; abundance: NA; v_gene: TRBV7-8; d_gene: NA; CDR3aa: CASSLGLPGSNYGYTF; CDR3nt: TGTGCCAGCAGCTTAGGACTTCCAGGGTCTAACTATGGCTACACCTTC
j_gene: TRBJ2-2; abundance: NA; v_gene: TRBV2; d_gene: TRBD1; CDR3aa: CASIPWGQGKAGELFF; CDR3nt: TGTGCCAGCATCCCCTGGGGACAGGGGAAGGCCGGGGAGCTGTTTTTT
j_gene: TRBJ2-1; abundance: NA; v_gene: TRBV7-9; d_gene: NA; CDR3aa: CASSLVSDPRDEQFF; CDR3nt: TGTGCCAGCAGCTTAGTTAGCGACCCTAGGGATGAGCAGTTCTTC
j_gene: TRBJ1-4; abundance: NA; v_gene: TRBV6-5; d_gene: NA; CDR3aa: CASRDHGIGEKLFF; CDR3nt: TGTGCCAGCAGGGATCACGGGATCGGAGAAAAACTGTTTTTT
j_gene: TRBJ2-7; abundance: once; v_gene: TRBV7-9; d_gene: NA; CDR3aa: CASSFSRGPTTSSYEQYF; CDR3nt: TGTGCCAGCAGCTTTTCTCGCGGACCGACGACGAGCTCCTACGAGCAGTACTTC
j_gene: TRBJ2-7; abundance: NA; v_gene: TRBV13; d_gene: TRBD1; CDR3aa: CASRRGQGSREQYF; CDR3nt: TGTGCCAGCAGACGAGGACAGGGATCCCGCGAGCAGTACTTC
j_gene: TRBJ2-7; abundance: NA; v_gene: TRBV6-1; d_gene: TRBD2; CDR3aa: CASSEGLAGEYEQYF; CDR3nt: TGTGCCAGCAGTGAAGGTCTAGCGGGAGAGTACGAGCAGTACTTC
j_gene: TRBJ2-3; abundance: NA; v_gene: TRBV7-2; d_gene: TRBD2; CDR3aa: CASSLKRERTDTQYF; CDR3nt: TGTGCCAGCAGTTTAAAGCGGGAGAGGACAGATACGCAGTATTTT
j_gene: TRBJ1-2; abundance: NA; v_gene: TRBV5-6; d_gene: TRBD1; CDR3aa: CASSWQGAAYYTF; CDR3nt: TGTGCCAGCAGCTGGCAGGGGGCGGCCTACTACACCTTC
j_gene: TRBJ1-4; abundance: few; v_gene: TRBV28; d_gene: TRBD1; CDR3aa: CASASSRGTALYEKLFF; CDR3nt: TGTGCCAGCGCCTCCAGCAGGGGGACAGCGCTTTATGAAAAACTGTTTTTT
j_gene: TRBJ1-4; abundance: NA; v_gene: TRBV4-1; d_gene: NA; CDR3aa: CASSQDGPRRVDGAVF; CDR3nt: TGCGCCAGCAGCCAAGACGGGCCGAGAAGAGTTGACGGGGCCGTTTTT
j_gene: TRBJ1-5; abundance: NA; v_gene: TRBV27; d_gene: NA; CDR3aa: CASSLYQGSQPQHF; CDR3nt: TGTGCCAGCAGTTTATATCAGGGGAGTCAGCCCCAGCATTTT
j_gene: TRBJ1-1; abundance: NA; v_gene: TRBV5-1; d_gene: NA; CDR3aa: CASSLRGYTGGTEAFF; CDR3nt: TGCGCCAGCAGCTTGAGGGGGTACACCGGGGGCACTGAAGCTTTCTTT
j_gene: TRBJ2-5; abundance: once; v_gene: TRBV6-6; d_gene: NA; CDR3aa: CASRARGGFGTQYF; CDR3nt: TGTGCCAGCAGGGCTCGTGGGGGGTTCGGGACCCAGTACTTC
j_gene: TRBJ2-7; abundance: few; v_gene: TRBV11-2; d_gene: TRBD2; CDR3aa: CASSPGSGLAGLSYEQYF; CDR3nt: TGTGCCAGCAGCCCGGGGTCGGGACTAGCGGGGCTATCCTACGAGCAGTACTTC
j_gene: TRBJ1-2; abundance: NA; v_gene: TRBV6-5; d_gene: NA; CDR3aa: CASSYRYYGYTF; CDR3nt: TGTGCCAGCAGTTATCGGTATTATGGCTACACCTTC
j_gene: TRBJ2-7; abundance: NA; v_gene: TRBV21-1; d_gene: NA; CDR3aa: CASSKVGMVHSYEQYF; CDR3nt: TGTGCCAGCAGCAAAGTGGGTATGGTTCACTCCTACGAGCAGTACTTC
j_gene: TRBJ2-5; abundance: NA; v_gene: TRBV7-6; d_gene: TRBD1; CDR3aa: CASSLRIWPQGNEETQYF; CDR3nt: TGTGCCAGCAGCTTAAGGATATGGCCACAGGGGAATGAAGAGACCCAGTACTTC
j_gene: TRBJ2-7; abundance: NA; v_gene: TRBV4-1; d_gene: NA; CDR3aa: CASSPAPTYEQYF; CDR3nt: TGCGCCAGCAGCCCCGCACCCACCTACGAGCAGTACTTC
j_gene: TRBJ2-1; abundance: NA; v_gene: TRBV9; d_gene: TRBD2; CDR3aa: CASSGSGVSYNEQFF; CDR3nt: TGTGCCAGCAGCGGGAGCGGGGTTTCCTACAATGAGCAGTTCTTC
j_gene: TRBJ2-7; abundance: once; v_gene: TRBV27; d_gene: TRBD2; CDR3aa: CASSPRLAGVGYEQYF; CDR3nt: TGTGCCAGCAGTCCCAGACTAGCGGGAGTGGGCTACGAGCAGTACTTC
j_gene: TRBJ2-3; abundance: NA; v_gene: TRBV9; d_gene: NA; CDR3aa: CASSPPENTDTQYF; CDR3nt: TGTGCCAGCAGCCCTCCAGAAAACACAGATACGCAGTATTTT
j_gene: TRBJ2-3; abundance: NA; v_gene: TRBV2; d_gene: NA; CDR3aa: CASRDLGHTDTQYF; CDR3nt: TGTGCCAGCAGAGACCTGGGACATACAGATACGCAGTATTTT
j_gene: TRBJ1-4; abundance: few; v_gene: TRBV28; d_gene: TRBD1; CDR3aa: CASRLNNVTGGRILSREKLFF; CDR3nt: TGTGCCAGCAGACTGAACAACGTAACAGGGGGGCGAATATTATCGCGTGAAAAACTGTTTTTT
j_gene: TRBJ2-3; abundance: NA; v_gene: TRBV10-1; d_gene: TRBD2; CDR3aa: CATSGTSGRTDTQYF; CDR3nt: TGCGCCACCTCCGGGACTAGCGGGAGAACAGATACGCAGTATTTT
j_gene: TRBJ2-3; abundance: NA; v_gene: TRBV10-3; d_gene: TRBD1; CDR3aa: CASLGGLSGTGLDTDTQYF; CDR3nt: TGTGCCTCCTTGGGGGGGCTGAGCGGGACAGGGCTGGACACAGATACGCAGTATTTT
j_gene: TRBJ1-1; abundance: NA; v_gene: TRBV7-6; d_gene: TRBD1; CDR3aa: CASSLAPGQKTEAFF; CDR3nt: TGTGCCAGCAGCTTAGCGCCGGGACAGAAGACTGAAGCTTTCTTT
j_gene: TRBJ1-6; abundance: NA; v_gene: TRBV10-3; d_gene: NA; CDR3aa: CAISEGGNNSPLHF; CDR3nt: TGTGCCATCAGTGAGGGGGGGAATAATTCACCCCTCCACTTT
j_gene: TRBJ2-1; abundance: NA; v_gene: TRBV30; d_gene: NA; CDR3aa: CARTLERAYNEQFF; CDR3nt: TGTGCCCGCACTCTGGAGCGGGCCTACAATGAGCAGTTCTTC
j_gene: TRBJ2-5; abundance: once; v_gene: TRBV27; d_gene: TRBD1; CDR3aa: CASSRPGQGRWPRETQYF; CDR3nt: TGTGCCAGCAGTCGACCCGGACAGGGGCGATGGCCAAGAGAGACCCAGTACTTC
j_gene: TRBJ2-1; abundance: few; v_gene: TRBV7-9; d_gene: TRBD2; CDR3aa: CASSYWTSGRMGNEQFF; CDR3nt: TGTGCCAGCAGCTATTGGACTAGCGGGAGAATGGGGAATGAGCAGTTCTTC
j_gene: TRBJ2-5; abundance: NA; v_gene: TRBV28; d_gene: NA; CDR3aa: CASSLQHIRQETQYF; CDR3nt: TGTGCCAGCAGTTTACAGCATATACGACAAGAGACCCAGTACTTC
j_gene: TRBJ1-2; abundance: NA; v_gene: TRBV5-6; d_gene: NA; CDR3aa: CASSLPRRDYGYTF; CDR3nt: TGTGCCAGCAGCTTGCCCCGAAGGGACTATGGCTACACCTTC
j_gene: TRBJ1-4; abundance: NA; v_gene: TRBV9; d_gene: NA; CDR3aa: CASSVGGTNEKLFF; CDR3nt: TGTGCCAGCAGCGTGGGGGGAACTAATGAAAAACTGTTTTTT
j_gene: TRBJ2-7; abundance: NA; v_gene: TRBV19; d_gene: NA; CDR3aa: CASGNAASYEQYF; CDR3nt: TGTGCCAGTGGGAACGCCGCTTCCTACGAGCAGTACTTC
j_gene: TRBJ2-7; abundance: NA; v_gene: TRBV4-3; d_gene: TRBD1; CDR3aa: CASSPNRGQEQYF; CDR3nt: TGCGCCAGCAGCCCGAACAGGGGGCAGGAGCAGTACTTC
j_gene: TRBJ2-2; abundance: NA; v_gene: TRBV2; d_gene: NA; CDR3aa: CASSPGTLYTGELFF; CDR3nt: TGTGCCAGCAGTCCCGGGACACTGTACACCGGGGAGCTGTTTTTT
j_gene: TRBJ1-4; abundance: NA; v_gene: TRBV7-9; d_gene: NA; CDR3aa: CASSLEGDYNEKLFF; CDR3nt: TGTGCCAGCAGCTTAGAAGGCGACTATAATGAAAAACTGTTTTTT
j_gene: TRBJ1-2; abundance: NA; v_gene: TRBV19; d_gene: NA; CDR3aa: CASSPGRLNPLF; CDR3nt: TGTGCCAGTAGCCCAGGACGGTTAAATCCCCTCTTC
j_gene: TRBJ1-2; abundance: NA; v_gene: TRBV28; d_gene: NA; CDR3aa: CASSLPSLQPNYGYTF; CDR3nt: TGTGCCAGCAGTTTACCCTCCCTGCAACCTAACTATGGCTACACCTTC
j_gene: TRBJ2-3; abundance: NA; v_gene: TRBV4-3; d_gene: NA; CDR3aa: CASSQAEGEWTDTQYF; CDR3nt: TGCGCCAGCAGCCAAGCTGAGGGAGAGTGGACAGATACGCAGTATTTT
j_gene: TRBJ2-5; abundance: NA; v_gene: TRBV6-6; d_gene: NA; CDR3aa: CASRRYPTLEETQYF; CDR3nt: TGTGCCAGCAGGCGGTACCCAACCTTGGAAGAGACCCAGTACTTC
j_gene: TRBJ1-2; abundance: NA; v_gene: TRBV27; d_gene: NA; CDR3aa: CASSLFPGKGYTF; CDR3nt: TGTGCCAGCAGTTTATTTCCAGGGAAGGGCTACACCTTC
j_gene: TRBJ2-3; abundance: NA; v_gene: TRBV7-2; d_gene: TRBD2; CDR3aa: CASSLARGLAGGPEDTQYF; CDR3nt: TGTGCCAGCAGCTTAGCCCGGGGCCTAGCGGGAGGGCCGGAAGATACGCAGTATTTT
j_gene: TRBJ2-5; abundance: once; v_gene: TRBV28; d_gene: NA; CDR3aa: CASSPHRVQETQYF; CDR3nt: TGTGCCAGCAGTCCCCACAGGGTACAGGAGACCCAGTACTTC
j_gene: TRBJ2-1; abundance: NA; v_gene: TRBV4-2; d_gene: NA; CDR3aa: CASSQDLRLASYNEQFF; CDR3nt: TGTGCCAGCAGCCAAGATCTGCGGCTAGCGTCCTACAATGAGCAGTTCTTC
j_gene: TRBJ2-1; abundance: NA; v_gene: TRBV28; d_gene: TRBD2; CDR3aa: CASHQGGASGREIPYNEQFF; CDR3nt: TGTGCCAGCCACCAAGGAGGGGCTAGCGGGAGGGAAATACCCTACAATGAGCAGTTCTTC
j_gene: TRBJ1-1; abundance: NA; v_gene: TRBV7-9; d_gene: NA; CDR3aa: CASSLFGVWAFF; CDR3nt: TGTGCCAGCAGCTTATTTGGAGTGTGGGCTTTCTTT
j_gene: TRBJ2-7; abundance: few; v_gene: TRBV6-1; d_gene: NA; CDR3aa: CASSEWSGAAYEQYF; CDR3nt: TGTGCCAGCAGTGAATGGAGCGGAGCAGCCTACGAGCAGTACTTC